This T cell receptor beta chain emerged from a study of identical twins. This clonotype was seen a few times. The antigen is unknown. Study-wide findings and caveats: Conclusions were drawn cross-sectionally by statistical analysis, without following the same donors. Model-predicted out-of-frame TCR alpha sharing fell below observed values in monozygotic twins.

Germline trimming cut 7 bases from V and 4 bases from J; bases unmatched to any gene: 10. The CDR3 totals 14 residues. CDR1 MDHEN and CDR2 SYDVKM come from the germline V gene. Via MiXCR, TCRdb re-called the 5' RACE reads, giving one row per CDR3 protein. The table has some 460,000 distinct CDR3 sequences, more than 13% seen once. These data also featured in a second study, about yellow fever vaccine responses in identical twins.

This receptor was identified in a woman under 30 in good health. This chain joins TRBV28 and TRBJ2-7, with 7 bases lining up with TRBD1. The sample was CD4+ T cells sorted from blood. The CDR3 DNA sequence: TGTGCCAGCAACCCCGCAGGGGGAAGGTACGAGCAGTACTTC. Protein product: CASNPAGGRYEQYF.